This entry lists 13 T cell receptor beta chains sequenced from one sample in a study of CD8+ T cells in alopecia areata. The sample's treatment: oral pan-JAK inhibitor, 5-10 mg twice daily. RNA, once extracted, was reverse transcribed into cDNA for use as the sequencing template. Measured with immunoSEQ multiplex PCR; TCRdb has only the in-frame clones, and not every one. The sample has roughly 120,000 clones; 58% are singletons. This material consisted of CD8+ T cells sorted from blood, taken at week 4, from a patient treated with tofacitinib. Source of these receptors: a human donor with alopecia areata.

V usage is TRBV5-1 and J usage is TRBJ2-3; no clear D. CDR1 is SGHRS and CDR2 is YFSETQ in the germline V gene. With 4 bases removed from V and 4 bases from J, the gap between germline ends came to 16 bases. The CDR3 loop spans 15 amino acids. In nucleotides, the CDR3 is TGCGCCAGCAGCACGGACCAAATCTTGGCAGATACGCAGTATTTT. Protein sequence: CASSTDQILADTQYF.

The chain is built from TRBV29-1 and TRBJ2-7; D may be TRBD1 (6 bases). Germline assignment: CDR1 SQVTM and CDR2 ANQGSEA. The CDR3 sequence is 12 residues long. V lost 0 bases, J lost 6 bases, and 9 bases lay in between. Here the CDR3 reads CSVEDRGGEQYF. DNA of the CDR3: TGCAGCGTTGAAGATCGAGGGGGCGAGCAGTACTTC.

The chain employs TRBV29-1 and TRBJ2-3; D possibly matches TRBD1 or TRBD2 (6 bases each). The CDR3 is 14 residues long. V lost 3 bases, J lost 0 bases, and 10 bases lay in between. From germline, CDR1 is SQVTM and CDR2 ANQGSEA. CDR3 protein: CSVDGGRSTDTQYF. The DNA for the CDR3 is TGCAGCGTTGACGGGGGCCGCAGCACAGATACGCAGTATTTT.

The V and J genes are TRBV29-1 and TRBJ2-3, with D tentatively TRBD1 (6 bases). This CDR3 region has 15 residues. The V and J ends lost 5 bases and 2 bases respectively, with 17 bases between them. CDR1 SQVTM and CDR2 ANQGSEA come from the germline V gene. The CDR3 sequence: CSVIFWDKDTDTQYF. CDR3 nucleotides: TGCAGCGTTATCTTTTGGGACAAGGACACAGATACGCAGTATTTT.

This clone was recorded a few times. The rearrangement joins TRBV7-9 to TRBJ1-1, with a possible D match to TRBD1 (6 bases). This CDR3 has 14 amino acids. The V gene's germline CDR1 is SEHNR and CDR2 FQNEAQ (reference sequence). Trimming cost V 2 bases and J 3 bases, with 10 bases left between them. Written as DNA, the CDR3 is TGTGCCAGCAGCTTATCCCCAGGGGACACTGAAGCTTTCTTT. Its translation is CASSLSPGDTEAFF.

The rearrangement joins TRBV2 to TRBJ1-1; 9 positions agree with TRBD1. Germline lookup yields CDR1 SNHLY and CDR2 FYNNEI. After removal of 8 bases from V and 1 base from J, the junction contained 5 bases not matched to a gene. The CDR3 is 14 residues long. The CDR3, as DNA: TGTGCCAGCGGGAGACAGGGGGAGAACACTGAAGCTTTCTTT. It yields the protein CASGRQGENTEAFF.

V is TRBV18 and J is TRBJ2-1; no reliable D call. The length of the CDR3 is 17 residues. Germline values: CDR1 KGHSH, CDR2 LQKENI. V was cut by 2 bases and J by 2 bases, with 16 bases left in between. CDR3 residues: CASSPFAAQVPYNEQFF. DNA of the CDR3: TGTGCCAGCTCACCATTTGCCGCCCAGGTCCCCTACAATGAGCAGTTCTTC.

This clone was observed once. The V call is TRBV4-1, the J call TRBJ2-1, with D possibly TRBD2 on 6 matching bases. The CDR3 has 15 amino acids. V was clipped by 4 bases and J by 2 bases, with 12 bases between them. CDR1 is MGHRA, CDR2 YSYEKL, per germline. In DNA, the CDR3 is TGCGCCAGCAGCCGGAACGCGGGGACCTACAATGAGCAGTTCTTC. This codes for CASSRNAGTYNEQFF.

This chain connects TRBV29-1 to TRBJ1-1; D is unresolved. This CDR3 has 12 residues. Germline V gene lookup returns CDR1 SQVTM and CDR2 ANQGSEA. CDR3 nucleotides: TGCGGATACAGACTGGAGGACACTGAAGCTTTCTTT. This codes for CGYRLEDTEAFF.

This clone was observed a few times. The chain has TRBV4-2 and TRBJ2-5, with D perhaps assigned TRBD1 or TRBD2 (6 bases each). Per the germline V gene, CDR1 is LGHNA and CDR2 is YNFKEQ. There are 17 residues in the CDR3. V was cut by 4 bases and J by 2 bases, with 20 bases left in between. The CDR3 DNA is TGTGCCAGCAGCCCATTTGGAGGGGGGACTGGACAAGAGACCCAGTACTTC. Translating it yields CASSPFGGGTGQETQYF.

J is TRBJ2-7 and V is TRBV4-1; D may be TRBD1 (5 bases). Trimming took 0 bases from V and 3 from J, leaving 6 bases between them. The CDR3 covers 13 residues. Germline V gene lookup returns CDR1 MGHRA and CDR2 YSYEKL. The CDR3, as DNA: TGCGCCAGCAGCCAAGACAGGGACTACGAGCAGTACTTC. Amino acid sequence: CASSQDRDYEQYF.

The chain has TRBV5-1 and TRBJ2-5; D possibly corresponds to TRBD1 (6 bases). The germline CDR1 and CDR2 sequences are SGHRS and YFSETQ. The CDR3 has 16 amino acids. V was pared by 1 base and J by 2 bases, with 15 bases between. This CDR3 reads CASSLSWGPRQETQYF. CDR3 coding DNA: TGCGCCAGCAGCTTGAGTTGGGGGCCGAGGCAAGAGACCCAGTACTTC.

The V gene is TRBV5-1, the J gene TRBJ2-3; 11 nucleotides match TRBD1. The J segment lost 6 bases and the V segment lost 5 bases, leaving 8 bases of the junction unmatched. Germline assignment: CDR1 SGHRS and CDR2 YFSETQ. This CDR3 contains 15 residues. CDR3 amino acids: CASRSSGQGEDTQYF. In nucleotides, the CDR3 is TGCGCCAGCAGGTCCTCGGGACAGGGGGAGGATACGCAGTATTTT.